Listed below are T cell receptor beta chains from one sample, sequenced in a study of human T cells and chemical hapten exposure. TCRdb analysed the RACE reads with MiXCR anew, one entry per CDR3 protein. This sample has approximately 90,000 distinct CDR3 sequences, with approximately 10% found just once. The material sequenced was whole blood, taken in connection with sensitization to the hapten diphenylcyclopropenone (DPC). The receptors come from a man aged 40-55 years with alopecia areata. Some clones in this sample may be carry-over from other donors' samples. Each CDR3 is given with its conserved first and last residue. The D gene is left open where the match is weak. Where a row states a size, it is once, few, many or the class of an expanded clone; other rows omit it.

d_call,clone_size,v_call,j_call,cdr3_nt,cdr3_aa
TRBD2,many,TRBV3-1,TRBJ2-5,TGTGCCAGCAGCCCCTGGCGGGAGGAAGAGACCCAGTACTTC,CASSPWREEETQYF
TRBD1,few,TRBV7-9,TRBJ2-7,TGTGCCAGCAGCCCTCCCGGACAGGGGCTGAACGAGCAGTACTTC,CASSPPGQGLNEQYF
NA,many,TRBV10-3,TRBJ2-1,TGTGCCATCAGGGACTCCCGGGATGAGCAGTTCTTC,CAIRDSRDEQFF
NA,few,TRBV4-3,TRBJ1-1,TGCGCCAGCAGCCAGTACACATCCAGGGCGAACACTGAAGCTTTCTTT,CASSQYTSRANTEAFF
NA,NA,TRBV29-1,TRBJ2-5,TGCAGCGTCGCAGGAGACCCTCAAGAGACCCAGTACTTC,CSVAGDPQETQYF
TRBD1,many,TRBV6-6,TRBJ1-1,TGTGCCAGCAGTTACTCTCTGACAGGGAGGAACACTGAAGCTTTCTTT,CASSYSLTGRNTEAFF
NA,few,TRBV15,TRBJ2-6,TGTGCCACCAGCAGAGCAGGTGGCTCTGGGGCCAACGTCCTGACTTTC,CATSRAGGSGANVLTF
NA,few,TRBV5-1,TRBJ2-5,TGCGCCAGCAGCGCCGGGACTTTCCAAGAGACCCAGTACTTC,CASSAGTFQETQYF
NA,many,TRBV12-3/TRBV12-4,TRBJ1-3,TGTGCCAGCAGTCCCCACGGGGACTCTGGAAACACCATATATTTT,CASSPHGDSGNTIYF
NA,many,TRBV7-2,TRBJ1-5,TGTGCCAGCAGCTCCCGGCTGGGCAATCAGCCCCAGCATTTT,CASSSRLGNQPQHF
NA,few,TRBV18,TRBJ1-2,TGTGCCAGCTCACCATCGGACAGTTTAAACTATGGCTACACCTTC,CASSPSDSLNYGYTF
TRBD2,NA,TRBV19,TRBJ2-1,TGTGCCAGTACCCTCGGGCTAGCGGGGTGGGGGGAGCAGTTCTTC,CASTLGLAGWGEQFF
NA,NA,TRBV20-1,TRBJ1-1,TGCAGTGCCCTGGTTGGGCAGGGTGATGCTACTGCTTTCTTT,CSALVGQGDATAFF
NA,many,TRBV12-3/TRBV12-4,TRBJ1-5,TGTGCCAGCAGTTTAACGGGGGATCAGCCCCAGCATTTT,CASSLTGDQPQHF
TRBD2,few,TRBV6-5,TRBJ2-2,TGTGCCAGCAGTACCGGACTAGCGGGATTGTCCGGGGAGCTGTTTTTT,CASSTGLAGLSGELFF
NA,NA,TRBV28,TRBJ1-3,TGTGCCAGCAGTTTAAGTGGGGCAGTCTCTGGAAACACCATATATTTT,CASSLSGAVSGNTIYF
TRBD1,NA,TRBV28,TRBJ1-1,TGTGCCAGCAGCTTACCCCCGGGACAGGTGAACACTGAAGCTTTCTTT,CASSLPPGQVNTEAFF
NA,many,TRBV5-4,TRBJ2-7,TGTGCCAGCAGCTCTCGGATAGCCGGGGTTCCCGAGCAGTACTTC,CASSSRIAGVPEQYF
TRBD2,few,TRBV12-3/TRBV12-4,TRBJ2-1,TGTGCCAGCAGTCTCGGGACTAGCGGGGTCAATGAGCAGTTCTTC,CASSLGTSGVNEQFF
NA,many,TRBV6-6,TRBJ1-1,TGTGCCAGCTGCCCCGATTGGCGGATTGAAGCTTTCTTT,CASCPDWRIEAFF
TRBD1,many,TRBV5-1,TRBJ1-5,TGCGCCAGTCTTCCTGGGACAGCAGAGGAGGGAGTGCCTTTCGGTAGCAATCAGCCCCAGCATTTT,CASLPGTAEEGVPFGSNQPQHF
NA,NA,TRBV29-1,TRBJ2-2,TGCAGCGTTGTTGGTGGGAGTGATACCGGGGAGCTGTTTTTT,CSVVGGSDTGELFF
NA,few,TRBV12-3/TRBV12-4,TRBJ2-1,TGTGCCAGCAGTAGCACCGGGAGCAAGTTCTTC,CASSSTGSKFF
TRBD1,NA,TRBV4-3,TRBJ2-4,TGCGCCAGCAGCCGGCTTCCCCCGGGACAGGGTAGAATTGTGGCCAAAAACATTCAGTACTTC,CASSRLPPGQGRIVAKNIQYF
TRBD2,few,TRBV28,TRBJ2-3,TGTGCCAGCAGTTTATCCGCTAGCGGGAGAGCAGATACGCAGTATTTT,CASSLSASGRADTQYF
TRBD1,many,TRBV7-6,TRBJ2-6,TGTGCCAGCAGCTTAAGGACAGGGGCCCTCTCTGGGGCCAACGTCCTGACTTTC,CASSLRTGALSGANVLTF
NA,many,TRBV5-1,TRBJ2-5,TGCGCCAGCAGCTTATCAGGGATAGAGACCCAGTACTTC,CASSLSGIETQYF
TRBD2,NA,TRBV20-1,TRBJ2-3,TGCAGTGCTAGGAGGGGACTAGCGGGAGAGGATACGCAGTATTTT,CSARRGLAGEDTQYF
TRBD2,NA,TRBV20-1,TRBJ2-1,TGCAGTGCTAGAGTACCCGGACTAGCGGGGTCCAATGAGCAGTTCTTC,CSARVPGLAGSNEQFF
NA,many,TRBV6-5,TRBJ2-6,TGTGCCAGCAGTTGGGCGGGGGCCAACGTCCTGACTTTC,CASSWAGANVLTF
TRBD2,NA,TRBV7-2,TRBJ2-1,TGTGCCAGCAGCTTCGCCGGGACTAGGGTTAGGGAGCAGTTCTTC,CASSFAGTRVREQFF
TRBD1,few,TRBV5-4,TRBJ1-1,TGTGCCAGCAGCTCCCAGGGGGTTCAGTCTGAAGCTTTCTTT,CASSSQGVQSEAFF
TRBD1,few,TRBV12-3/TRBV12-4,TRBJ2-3,TGTGCCAGCAGCCGGACAGGGGGCTGGACAGATACGCAGTATTTT,CASSRTGGWTDTQYF
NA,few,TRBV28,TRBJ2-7,TGTGCCAGCAGTTTACGTCCCCGACACTACGAGCAGTACTTC,CASSLRPRHYEQYF
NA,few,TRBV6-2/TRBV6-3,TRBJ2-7,TGTGCCAGCAGTTCCCAGGGCCAGGTTGTCTGGGAGCAGTACTTC,CASSSQGQVVWEQYF
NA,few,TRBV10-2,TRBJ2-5,TGCGCCAGCAGTCCCGACTGGGATGGGGCCCAGTACTTC,CASSPDWDGAQYF
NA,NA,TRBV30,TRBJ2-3,TGTGCCTGGAGTGTACGCGTTAGCGCCACAGATACGCAGTATTTT,CAWSVRVSATDTQYF
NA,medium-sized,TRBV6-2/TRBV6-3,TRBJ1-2,TGTGCCACCCGGAGCTATGGCTACACCTTC,CATRSYGYTF
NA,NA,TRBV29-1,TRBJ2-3,TGCAGCGTTGCCGACACGGGGGCAGATACGCAGTATTTT,CSVADTGADTQYF
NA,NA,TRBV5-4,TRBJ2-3,TGTGCCAGCAGCTTGGGGGGGCTAGCGGTACCCACAGATACGCAGTATTTT,CASSLGGLAVPTDTQYF
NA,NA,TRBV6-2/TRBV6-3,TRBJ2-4,TGTGCCAGCAGTTATAGGTTCGAGGTTACGAACATTCAGTACTTC,CASSYRFEVTNIQYF